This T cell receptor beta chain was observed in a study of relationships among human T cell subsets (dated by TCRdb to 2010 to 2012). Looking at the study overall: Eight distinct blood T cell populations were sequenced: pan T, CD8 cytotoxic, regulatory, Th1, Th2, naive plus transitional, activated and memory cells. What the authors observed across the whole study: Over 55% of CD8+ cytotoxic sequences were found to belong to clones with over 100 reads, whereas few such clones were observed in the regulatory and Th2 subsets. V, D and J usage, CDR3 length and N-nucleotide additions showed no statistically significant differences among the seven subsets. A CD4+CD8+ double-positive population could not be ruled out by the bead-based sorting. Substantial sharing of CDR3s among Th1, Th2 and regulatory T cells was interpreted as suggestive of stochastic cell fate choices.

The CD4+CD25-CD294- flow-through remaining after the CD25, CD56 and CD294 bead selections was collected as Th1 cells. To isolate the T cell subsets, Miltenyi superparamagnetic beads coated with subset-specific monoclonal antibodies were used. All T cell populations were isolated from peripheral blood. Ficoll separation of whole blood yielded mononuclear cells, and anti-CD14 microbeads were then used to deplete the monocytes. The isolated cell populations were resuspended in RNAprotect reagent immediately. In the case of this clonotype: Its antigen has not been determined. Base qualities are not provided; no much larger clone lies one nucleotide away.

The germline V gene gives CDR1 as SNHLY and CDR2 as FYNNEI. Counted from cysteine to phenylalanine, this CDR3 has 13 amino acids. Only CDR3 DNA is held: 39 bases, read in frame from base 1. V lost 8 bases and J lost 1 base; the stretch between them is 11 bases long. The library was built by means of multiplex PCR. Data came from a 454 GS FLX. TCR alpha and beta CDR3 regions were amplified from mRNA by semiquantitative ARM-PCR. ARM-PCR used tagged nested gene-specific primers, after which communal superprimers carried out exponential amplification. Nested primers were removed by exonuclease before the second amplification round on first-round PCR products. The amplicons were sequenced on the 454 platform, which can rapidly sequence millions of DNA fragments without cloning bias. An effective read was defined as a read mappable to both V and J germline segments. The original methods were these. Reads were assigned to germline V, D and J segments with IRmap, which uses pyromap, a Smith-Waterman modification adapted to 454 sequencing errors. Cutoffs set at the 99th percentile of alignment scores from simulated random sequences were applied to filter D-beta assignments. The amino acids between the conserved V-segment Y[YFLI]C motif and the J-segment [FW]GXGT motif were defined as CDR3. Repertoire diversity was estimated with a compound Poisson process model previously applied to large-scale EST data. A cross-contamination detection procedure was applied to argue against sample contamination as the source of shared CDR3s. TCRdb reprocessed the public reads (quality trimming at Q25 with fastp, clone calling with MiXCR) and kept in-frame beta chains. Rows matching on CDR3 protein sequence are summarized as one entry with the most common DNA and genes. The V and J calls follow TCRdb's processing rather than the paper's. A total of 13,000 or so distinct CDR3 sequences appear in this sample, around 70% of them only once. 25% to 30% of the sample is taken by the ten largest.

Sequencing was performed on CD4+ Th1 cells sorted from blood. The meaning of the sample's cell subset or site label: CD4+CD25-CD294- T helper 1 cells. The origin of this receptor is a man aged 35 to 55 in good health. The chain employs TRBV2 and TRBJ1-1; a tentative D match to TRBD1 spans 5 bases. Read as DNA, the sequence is TGTGCCAGCGCGGGGACCGCGAACACTGAAGCTTTCTTT. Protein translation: CASAGTANTEAFF.